This T cell receptor (beta chain) was found in a study of T cells in localized non-small cell lung cancer. Study outcomes and limitations: T cell clonality was highest in uninvolved adjacent lung, above tumor.

On this clone itself: The antigen remains unidentified.

Looked up from germline, CDR1 is MNHEY and CDR2 is SMNVEV (reference sequence). Trimming took off 3 bases at V and 2 bases at J, with 12 bases between the two ends. This CDR3 region has 15 residues. The assay was immunoSEQ multiplex PCR, and TCRdb's table has in-frame clones only and misses some. The sample holds 40,000 or so clones; approximately 86% are singletons and the top ten take about 6.4%. The TCR sequence derives from a man between 40 and 70 years old with stage I lung adenocarcinoma. This chain connects TRBV27 to TRBJ2-3; perhaps D is TRBD1 or TRBD2 (6 bases each). The material sequenced was peripheral blood, taken before any cancer treatment. The CDR3 DNA sequence: TGTGCCAGCAGTTTCCGGGGGCGCAACACAGATACGCAGTATTTT. It encodes CASSFRGRNTDTQYF.